Listed below are T cell receptor beta chains from one sample, sequenced in a study of radiation and T cells in renal cell carcinoma. Clones were read by immunoSEQ multiplex PCR, and TCRdb kept only the in-frame ones, dropping some. The table records around 60,000 clones, around 78% of them present only once. Sequencing used blood, obtained from a patient whose treatment included radiotherapy and nephrectomy. The origin of the receptors is a man between 60 and 75 years old with renal cell carcinoma. Both conserved end residues are part of each CDR3. D genes are given only for firm matches. Rows may omit the clone size; those that give it use once, few, many or a size class.

d_gene	v_gene	j_gene	abundance	CDR3aa	CDR3nt
.	TRBV9	TRBJ2-5	.	CASSAGLAGSRETQYF	TGTGCCAGCAGCGCCGGACTGGCGGGGAGTAGAGAGACCCAGTACTTC
TRBD1	TRBV5-1	TRBJ1-5	few	CASSFTTGSNQPQHF	TGCGCCAGCAGCTTCACGACAGGGAGCAATCAGCCCCAGCATTTT
.	TRBV4-3	TRBJ2-1	.	CASSQDGSVYNEQFF	TGCGCCAGCAGCCAAGATGGTTCGGTCTACAATGAGCAGTTCTTC
.	TRBV7-2	TRBJ1-1	once	CASKGRVNTEAFF	TGTGCCAGCAAGGGCAGGGTAAACACTGAAGCTTTCTTT
.	TRBV2	TRBJ2-2	few	CASSDGPLFSGELFF	TGTGCCAGCAGTGACGGGCCTCTTTTTTCCGGGGAGCTGTTTTTT
TRBD1	TRBV5-6	TRBJ2-7	once	CASSFHRDRVNEQYF	TGTGCCAGCAGTTTCCACCGGGACAGGGTTAACGAGCAGTACTTC
.	TRBV7-2	TRBJ1-1	.	CASSTQGLNTEAFF	TGTGCCAGCAGCACACAGGGACTGAACACTGAAGCTTTCTTT
.	TRBV10-2	TRBJ1-2	.	CASSESRTGVGYTF	TGCGCCAGCAGTGAGTCTCGGACGGGGGTGGGCTACACCTTC
TRBD1	TRBV2	TRBJ1-2	once	CASSDRTGWDYGYTF	TGTGCCAGCAGCGATAGGACAGGCTGGGATTATGGCTACACCTTC
TRBD2	TRBV18	TRBJ2-1	few	CASSPLAGAYNEQFF	TGTGCCAGCTCACCCTTAGCGGGGGCCTACAATGAGCAGTTCTTC
.	TRBV11-2	TRBJ2-3	.	CASSTWKSTDTQYF	TGTGCCAGCAGCACATGGAAGTCCACAGATACGCAGTATTTT